A selection of T cell receptor beta chains follows, all from one sample in a study of CD8+ T cells in alopecia areata. Method: immunoSEQ multiplex PCR; TCRdb's copy keeps in-frame clones and lacks some. The repertoire holds 75,000 to 80,000 clones, around 65% seen once, with roughly a quarter in the top ten. The material was CD8+ T cells sorted from blood, obtained at week 24, from a patient treated with tofacitinib. The receptor source for this set is a human donor with alopecia areata. Each CDR3 is given with its conserved first and last residue. A D gene is named only where the DNA matches it firmly. Size is stated for part of the rows, as once, few or many counts, or as a class when the clone is expanded.

>TRBJ1-2|14|many|TRBD1|TRBV5-4
CASRPDRGAYGYTF
TGTGCCAGCAGACCGGACAGGGGGGCCTATGGCTACACCTTC
>TRBJ2-7|13|few|TRBD2|TRBV29-1
CSVEGGSAYEQYF
TGCAGCGTTGAGGGCGGGAGCGCGTACGAGCAGTACTTC
>TRBJ1-1|12|-|-|TRBV9
CASSVDSPPAFF
TGTGCCAGCAGCGTAGATAGCCCGCCTGCTTTCTTT
>TRBJ2-7|16|few|TRBD1|TRBV7-9
CASSYSPGQGGYEQYF
TGTGCCAGCAGCTATTCCCCGGGACAGGGAGGCTACGAGCAGTACTTC
>TRBJ2-2|16|-|TRBD2|TRBV7-9
CASSATSGRGTGELFF
TGTGCCAGCAGCGCGACTAGCGGGAGAGGAACCGGGGAGCTGTTTTTT
>TRBJ2-5|15|-|TRBD2|TRBV6-6
CASSPLAGGGETQYF
TGTGCCAGCAGTCCTCTAGCGGGGGGAGGGGAGACCCAGTACTTC
>TRBJ2-5|16|-|TRBD2|TRBV28
CASSLLASGGQETQYF
TGTGCCAGCAGTCTTTTGGCTAGCGGGGGCCAAGAGACCCAGTACTTC
>TRBJ1-1|15|-|TRBD1|TRBV6-6
CASSYPRGLDTEAFF
TGTGCCAGCAGTTACCCCAGGGGGCTCGACACTGAAGCTTTCTTT
>TRBJ2-7|13|-|-|TRBV30
CAWSSPYTYEQYF
TGTGCCTGGAGTAGCCCGTACACCTACGAGCAGTACTTC
>TRBJ1-2|16|-|TRBD1|TRBV7-9
CASIDTQGLQNYGYTF
TGTGCCAGCATCGATACACAGGGGCTTCAGAACTATGGCTACACCTTC
>TRBJ2-3|19|-|TRBD2|TRBV4-1
CASSQQGTSGRNLADTQYF
TGCGCCAGCAGCCAACAGGGCACTAGCGGGAGGAATTTGGCAGATACGCAGTATTTT
>TRBJ2-1|12|-|-|TRBV28
CASRNPIDRQFF
TGTGCCAGCAGAAACCCCATTGATAGGCAGTTCTTC
>TRBJ2-1|12|-|-|TRBV6-5
CASSATRVEQFF
TGTGCCAGCAGTGCGACTAGGGTTGAGCAGTTCTTC
>TRBJ2-7|15|-|-|TRBV9
CASSPRQESLLEQYF
TGTGCCAGCAGCCCCCGACAGGAAAGCCTGTTAGAGCAGTACTTC
>TRBJ2-3|19|-|TRBD2|TRBV10-3
CAISESPAGLADSTDTQYF
TGTGCCATCAGTGAGAGTCCGGCGGGACTAGCGGATAGCACAGATACGCAGTATTTT
>TRBJ1-1|15|-|-|TRBV29-1
CSVGGIIPMNTEAFF
TGCAGCGTTGGGGGGATCATCCCCATGAACACTGAAGCTTTCTTT
>TRBJ2-7|13|-|TRBD2|TRBV29-1
CSVVAGPTYEQYF
TGCAGCGTTGTAGCGGGGCCGACCTACGAGCAGTACTTC
>TRBJ2-5|15|-|-|TRBV4-1
CASSQDSGLGETQYF
TGCGCCAGCAGCCAAGATTCCGGGCTCGGGGAGACCCAGTACTTC
>TRBJ1-2|16|-|TRBD1|TRBV6-4
CASSDYPGTGENGYTF
TGTGCCAGCAGTGACTATCCCGGGACAGGGGAGAATGGCTACACCTTC
>TRBJ1-2|14|-|-|TRBV5-6
CASSLPQAAYGYTF
TGTGCCAGCAGCTTGCCTCAGGCGGCCTATGGCTACACCTTC
>TRBJ2-5|14|-|-|TRBV4-1
CASSQGQNQETQYF
TGCGCCAGCAGCCAAGGTCAGAACCAAGAGACCCAGTACTTC
>TRBJ2-2|16|-|-|TRBV5-6
CASSLAGSTNTGELFF
TGTGCCAGCAGCTTGGCCGGGAGTACGAACACCGGGGAGCTGTTTTTT
>TRBJ2-1|15|-|TRBD2|TRBV28
CASSSLAASHNEQFF
TGTGCCAGCAGTTCACTAGCGGCGTCTCACAATGAGCAGTTCTTC
>TRBJ1-5|16|few|TRBD1|TRBV27
CASSLIPPTGDQPQHF
TGTGCCAGCAGTTTAATTCCTCCGACAGGGGACCAGCCCCAGCATTTT
>TRBJ1-1|16|-|-|TRBV7-9
CASSLTLVLWITEAFF
TGTGCCAGCAGCTTAACATTGGTCCTATGGATCACTGAAGCTTTCTTT